What follows are 10 T cell receptor beta chains derived from one specimen sequenced in a study of T cells in Graves' hyperthyroidism and ophthalmopathy. TCR beta CDR3 regions were amplified from RNA transcripts. HTBI primers were the set used in a first-round RT-PCR of the TCR CDR3. Using its own MiXCR run on the multiplex PCR reads, TCRdb lists one record per CDR3 protein. The sample records approximately 640,000 distinct CDR3 sequences, 17% being singletons. Sequencing was done on a sample of blood. Source of these receptors: a man in his fifties with Graves' hyperthyroidism.

This clonotype was recorded a few times. The genes are TRBV7-8 and TRBJ2-2; tentative D call: TRBD2 (6 bases). Trimming removed 2 bases at V and 3 bases at J, with 13 bases between. The germline gives CDR1 SGHVS, CDR2 FQNEAQ. The CDR3 is 16 amino acids. This CDR3 reads CASSLLNERDTGELFF. Here the CDR3 DNA reads TGTGCCAGCAGCTTATTAAATGAGCGGGACACCGGGGAGCTGTTTTTT.

The chain combines TRBV29-1 with TRBJ2-3, with D maybe TRBD1 (6 bases). Trimming removed 3 bases at V and 1 base at J, with 11 bases between. This CDR3 spans 14 amino acids. The germline V gene encodes CDR1 SQVTM and CDR2 ANQGSEA. In nucleotides, the CDR3 is TGCAGCGTTGAGAGGTCAGGGGGCACAGATACGCAGTATTTT. It translates to CSVERSGGTDTQYF.

As to this clonotype: A read error is possible here, since a much larger clone lies one base away. The chain has TRBV12-3 or TRBV12-4 and TRBJ1-2; D is undetermined. This CDR3 is built from 14 residues. Trimming took off 7 bases at V and 1 base at J, with 13 bases between the two ends. The CDR3 here is CASTPLDGNYGYTF. The CDR3 region has the DNA TGTGCCAGCACCCCCCTCGACGGTAACTATGGCTACACCTTC.

J is TRBJ2-3 and V is TRBV5-6; 8 bases line up with TRBD1. In germline, CDR1 is SGHDT, CDR2 YYEEEE. This CDR3 spans 15 amino acids. The V and J ends lost 2 bases and 9 bases, in that order; junction bases with no gene match: 11. CDR3 sequence reads: CASSLSGAGGPTQYF. CDR3 in DNA: TGTGCCAGCAGCTTATCAGGGGCAGGGGGCCCCACGCAGTATTTT. Combining the CDR3 with reference TRBV5-6 and TRBJ2-3 gives the whole variable domain DAGVTQSPTHLIKTRGQQVTLRCSPKSGHDTVSWYQQALGQGPQFIFQYYEEEERQRGNFPDRFSGHQFPNYSSELNVNALLLGDSALYLCASSLSGAGGPTQYFGPGTRLTVL.

The chain couples TRBV5-1 to TRBJ1-4; D is possibly TRBD1 (6 bases). The CDR3 extends over 17 amino acids. CDR1 and CDR2 from the germline V gene are SGHRS and YFSETQ. V dropped 4 bases and J dropped 0 bases, with 16 bases sitting between them. The CDR3 region has the DNA TGCGCCAGCAGCCCAGGGGTTGTAAGCACAACTAATGAAAAACTGTTTTTT. Protein: CASSPGVVSTTNEKLFF.

There are many counts of this clonotype. CDR3 residues: CATSETGYEQYF. The CDR3 nucleotides are TGTGCCACCAGTGAAACAGGGTACGAGCAGTACTTC. The V call is TRBV24-1, the J call TRBJ2-7; D may be TRBD1 (6 bases). This CDR3 is 12 amino acids long. Germline V lookup: CDR1 KGHDR, CDR2 SFDVKD. The V and J ends lost 4 bases and 4 bases respectively, with 7 bases between them.

The CDR3 is CAWSLAGGPWNEQFF. CDR3 DNA sequence: TGTGCCTGGAGCCTAGCGGGAGGGCCCTGGAATGAGCAGTTCTTC. V and J are TRBV30 and TRBJ2-1, with TRBD2 identical over 12 bases. Germline V gene sequence: CDR1 GTSNPN, CDR2 SVGIG (reference sequence). CDR3 size: 15 residues. J lost 7 bases, V lost 3 bases, and 7 bases had no gene match.

This clonotype was counted a few times. The chain couples TRBV6-1 to TRBJ2-2; D remains unclear. The V and J ends lost 5 bases and 2 bases respectively, with 18 bases between them. The CDR3 covers 17 residues. CDR1 MNHNS and CDR2 SASEGT come from the germline V gene. As DNA, the CDR3 is TGTGCCAGCAGTTATTACCCGGGTGGGCCAAACACCGGGGAGCTGTTTTTT. Translating it yields CASSYYPGGPNTGELFF.

The V call is TRBV28, the J call TRBJ2-7, with 8 bases aligning to TRBD1. Germline V gene lookup returns CDR1 MDHEN and CDR2 SYDVKM. Trimming took 7 bases from V and 3 from J; bases not matched to a gene: 8. This CDR3 is 14 amino acids long. Here the CDR3 DNA reads TGTGCCAGCACCCTCGCCGGACAGGGCTACGAGCAGTACTTC. It translates to CASTLAGQGYEQYF.

There are a few counts of this clonotype. The chain joins TRBV10-3 to TRBJ2-3, with 12 bases lining up with TRBD2. The CDR3 is 17 amino acids. The trim removed 7 bases at V and 5 bases at J, leaving 13 bases unmatched. The germline CDR1 and CDR2 sequences are ENHRY and SYGVKD. CDR3 nucleotides: TGTGCCATCACATCTAGCGGGAGGGCCTCTGATAAAGATACGCAGTATTTT. Its protein is CAITSSGRASDKDTQYF.